A selection of T cell receptor beta chains follows, all from one sample in a study of Ad26.COV2.S vaccination and SARS-CoV-2 variants. Data came from immunoSEQ multiplex PCR; TCRdb stores just in-frame clones and leaves some out. Among about 350,000 clones listed, about 91% were seen once. The sample was peripheral blood, taken after recovery from COVID-19. Receptors originate from a human donor who had recovered from COVID-19. Both conserved end residues are part of each CDR3. Each record gives: D gene, clone size, J gene, V gene, CDR3 protein, CDR3 DNA. A D gene is named only where the DNA matches it firmly. Size tells how often a clone was seen (once, few, many) or the class of an expanded clone, and some rows leave it out.

d_gene: NA
abundance: once
j_gene: TRBJ1-1
v_gene: TRBV11-1
CDR3aa: CASSLPGLNTEAFF
CDR3nt: TGTGCCAGCAGCCTCCCGGGACTGAACACTGAAGCTTTCTTT

d_gene: NA
abundance: NA
j_gene: TRBJ1-2
v_gene: TRBV7-9
CDR3aa: CASSPGGTYYGYTF
CDR3nt: TGTGCCAGCAGCCCGGGGGGCACTTACTATGGCTACACCTTC

d_gene: NA
abundance: NA
j_gene: TRBJ2-7
v_gene: TRBV5-4
CDR3aa: CASSADSSPGYEQYF
CDR3nt: TGTGCCAGCAGCGCAGACAGCTCCCCGGGCTACGAGCAGTACTTC

d_gene: NA
abundance: NA
j_gene: TRBJ1-4
v_gene: TRBV7-2
CDR3aa: CASSPDRTLGEKLFF
CDR3nt: TGTGCCAGCAGCCCAGACAGGACTTTAGGGGAAAAACTGTTTTTT

d_gene: NA
abundance: NA
j_gene: TRBJ2-5
v_gene: TRBV5-8
CDR3aa: CASSRGRSENLRETQYF
CDR3nt: TGTGCCAGCAGCAGAGGGCGATCGGAGAATCTCAGGGAGACCCAGTACTTC

d_gene: TRBD1
abundance: NA
j_gene: TRBJ1-1
v_gene: TRBV27
CDR3aa: CASSLFSGTGEAFF
CDR3nt: TGTGCCAGCAGTTTATTTTCCGGGACAGGAGAAGCTTTCTTT

d_gene: NA
abundance: NA
j_gene: TRBJ2-7
v_gene: TRBV5-1
CDR3aa: CASSSTSISDEQYF
CDR3nt: TGCGCCAGCAGCTCAACGTCAATCTCCGACGAGCAGTACTTC

d_gene: TRBD1
abundance: NA
j_gene: TRBJ2-7
v_gene: TRBV6-5
CDR3aa: CASSYGQGGYEQYF
CDR3nt: TGTGCCAGCAGTTACGGACAGGGTGGCTACGAGCAGTACTTC

d_gene: TRBD1
abundance: NA
j_gene: TRBJ1-2
v_gene: TRBV2
CDR3aa: CASRVTGPFHGYTF
CDR3nt: TGTGCCAGCAGGGTGACAGGGCCTTTTCACGGCTACACCTTC

d_gene: TRBD1
abundance: NA
j_gene: TRBJ1-3
v_gene: TRBV11-2
CDR3aa: CASSLIQQGRSIYF
CDR3nt: TGTGCCAGCAGCTTAATACAACAGGGGAGAAGCATATATTTT

d_gene: NA
abundance: NA
j_gene: TRBJ2-2
v_gene: TRBV4-1
CDR3aa: CASSQLEGGTGELFF
CDR3nt: TGCGCCAGCAGCCAGTTGGAGGGTGGGACCGGGGAGCTGTTTTTT

d_gene: NA
abundance: NA
j_gene: TRBJ1-5
v_gene: TRBV29-1
CDR3aa: CSVPGFVGQISNQPQHF
CDR3nt: TGCAGCGTCCCCGGCTTCGTTGGACAGATTAGCAATCAGCCCCAGCATTTT

d_gene: NA
abundance: NA
j_gene: TRBJ1-1
v_gene: TRBV15
CDR3aa: CATSRDRGPTAFF
CDR3nt: TGTGCCACCAGCAGAGATAGGGGTCCGACGGCTTTCTTT

d_gene: NA
abundance: few
j_gene: TRBJ1-5
v_gene: TRBV6-2/TRBV6-3
CDR3aa: CASSGGGQPQHF
CDR3nt: TGTGCCAGCAGCGGAGGGGGGCAGCCCCAGCATTTT

d_gene: NA
abundance: NA
j_gene: TRBJ1-6
v_gene: TRBV27
CDR3aa: CASSHQGTGSPLHF
CDR3nt: TGTGCCAGCAGTCACCAGGGTACGGGCTCACCCCTCCACTTT

d_gene: TRBD2
abundance: once
j_gene: TRBJ2-3
v_gene: TRBV4-2
CDR3aa: CASSQDTSTSGTDTQYF
CDR3nt: TGTGCCAGCAGCCAAGACACATCAACTAGCGGCACAGATACGCAGTATTTT

d_gene: NA
abundance: NA
j_gene: TRBJ1-1
v_gene: TRBV6-2/TRBV6-3
CDR3aa: CASSYDRLNTEAFF
CDR3nt: TGTGCCAGCAGTTACGACAGGCTGAACACTGAAGCTTTCTTT

d_gene: TRBD1
abundance: NA
j_gene: TRBJ1-2
v_gene: TRBV18
CDR3aa: CASSPPLAGGNYGYTF
CDR3nt: TGTGCCAGCTCACCACCCTTGGCAGGGGGAAACTATGGCTACACCTTC

d_gene: NA
abundance: NA
j_gene: TRBJ2-1
v_gene: TRBV19
CDR3aa: CASSIGGLNEQFF
CDR3nt: TGTGCCAGTAGTATTGGGGGGCTCAATGAGCAGTTCTTC

d_gene: NA
abundance: NA
j_gene: TRBJ1-1
v_gene: TRBV5-1
CDR3aa: CASSRGTEAFF
CDR3nt: TGCGCCAGCAGCCGCGGAACTGAAGCTTTCTTT

d_gene: NA
abundance: NA
j_gene: TRBJ1-1
v_gene: TRBV5-4
CDR3aa: CASRLGGAGMNTEAFF
CDR3nt: TGTGCCAGCAGGCTTGGGGGGGCCGGGATGAACACTGAAGCTTTCTTT

d_gene: NA
abundance: NA
j_gene: TRBJ2-2
v_gene: TRBV7-2
CDR3aa: CASSAEGSGSGSNTGELFF
CDR3nt: TGTGCCAGCAGCGCGGAGGGATCCGGGAGCGGGTCGAACACCGGGGAGCTGTTTTTT

d_gene: TRBD1
abundance: NA
j_gene: TRBJ1-1
v_gene: TRBV19
CDR3aa: CASSLGQGVTEAFF
CDR3nt: TGTGCCAGTAGTTTGGGACAGGGGGTCACTGAAGCTTTCTTT

d_gene: NA
abundance: NA
j_gene: TRBJ1-1
v_gene: TRBV7-6
CDR3aa: CASSPPLGRHQNTEAFF
CDR3nt: TGTGCCAGCAGCCCCCCTCTTGGGAGACACCAGAACACTGAAGCTTTCTTT

d_gene: NA
abundance: NA
j_gene: TRBJ1-3
v_gene: TRBV7-2
CDR3aa: CASSLIGGPGNTIYF
CDR3nt: TGTGCCAGCAGCTTAATCGGGGGCCCTGGAAACACCATATATTTT

d_gene: NA
abundance: NA
j_gene: TRBJ1-6
v_gene: TRBV2
CDR3aa: CASSEWTADNSPLHF
CDR3nt: TGTGCCAGCAGCGAGTGGACGGCAGATAATTCACCCCTCCACTTT

d_gene: NA
abundance: NA
j_gene: TRBJ1-2
v_gene: TRBV18
CDR3aa: CASSPSGLRQDHGYTF
CDR3nt: TGTGCCAGCTCACCTTCGGGCCTTCGGCAGGATCATGGCTACACCTTC

d_gene: TRBD1
abundance: NA
j_gene: TRBJ1-5
v_gene: TRBV11-2
CDR3aa: CASSLVGSGGVNQPQHF
CDR3nt: TGTGCCAGCAGCTTAGTGGGGTCAGGGGGCGTCAATCAGCCCCAGCATTTT

d_gene: TRBD2
abundance: NA
j_gene: TRBJ2-3
v_gene: TRBV5-1
CDR3aa: CASSSLGGLADTQYF
CDR3nt: TGCGCCAGCAGCTCCTTGGGGGGACTAGCAGATACGCAGTATTTT

d_gene: NA
abundance: NA
j_gene: TRBJ1-6
v_gene: TRBV6-5
CDR3aa: CASSYGDTATLHF
CDR3nt: TGTGCCAGCAGTTACGGGGATACGGCCACCCTCCACTTT

d_gene: TRBD2
abundance: NA
j_gene: TRBJ2-1
v_gene: TRBV29-1
CDR3aa: CSVETGGGYNEQFF
CDR3nt: TGCAGCGTTGAAACCGGGGGGGGATACAATGAGCAGTTCTTC

d_gene: NA
abundance: NA
j_gene: TRBJ2-2
v_gene: TRBV9
CDR3aa: CASSGIVSPASGELFF
CDR3nt: TGTGCCAGCAGCGGAATAGTTTCCCCCGCCTCCGGGGAGCTGTTTTTT

d_gene: NA
abundance: NA
j_gene: TRBJ1-2
v_gene: TRBV11-2
CDR3aa: CASSLGARGYTF
CDR3nt: TGTGCCAGCAGCTTAGGGGCCCGGGGCTACACCTTC

d_gene: NA
abundance: NA
j_gene: TRBJ1-1
v_gene: TRBV9
CDR3aa: CAPGRFQGSMNTEAFF
CDR3nt: TGTGCCCCGGGTCGTTTTCAGGGTTCCATGAACACTGAAGCTTTCTTT

d_gene: NA
abundance: NA
j_gene: TRBJ1-2
v_gene: TRBV3-1/TRBV3-2
CDR3aa: CASSQGQGPWGYTF
CDR3nt: TGTGCCAGCAGCCAAGGTCAAGGTCCTTGGGGCTACACCTTC

d_gene: NA
abundance: once
j_gene: TRBJ2-1
v_gene: TRBV5-4
CDR3aa: CASSLQSGNEQFF
CDR3nt: TGTGCCAGCAGCTTACAGTCGGGCAATGAGCAGTTCTTC

d_gene: NA
abundance: once
j_gene: TRBJ2-1
v_gene: TRBV27
CDR3aa: CASSLGGGPLNEQFF
CDR3nt: TGTGCCAGCAGTTTAGGGGGGGGGCCTCTGAATGAGCAGTTCTTC

d_gene: TRBD1
abundance: NA
j_gene: TRBJ2-3
v_gene: TRBV7-6
CDR3aa: CASSLGTGRVWDTQYF
CDR3nt: TGTGCCAGCAGCCTCGGGACAGGGCGGGTCTGGGATACGCAGTATTTT

d_gene: NA
abundance: NA
j_gene: TRBJ2-3
v_gene: TRBV5-1
CDR3aa: CASSSGTYTDTQYF
CDR3nt: TGCGCCAGCAGTTCCGGGACTTACACAGATACGCAGTATTTT

d_gene: TRBD1
abundance: NA
j_gene: TRBJ1-1
v_gene: TRBV10-1
CDR3aa: CASSVSGGTEAFF
CDR3nt: TGCGCCAGCAGTGTCTCAGGGGGCACTGAAGCTTTCTTT

d_gene: NA
abundance: NA
j_gene: TRBJ2-6
v_gene: TRBV19
CDR3aa: CASRPSGANVLTF
CDR3nt: TGTGCCAGTAGACCCAGCGGGGCCAACGTCCTGACTTTC

d_gene: NA
abundance: NA
j_gene: TRBJ1-4
v_gene: TRBV5-1
CDR3aa: CASSRVGEKLFF
CDR3nt: TGCGCCAGCAGCAGGGTTGGTGAAAAACTGTTTTTT

d_gene: NA
abundance: NA
j_gene: TRBJ2-3
v_gene: TRBV4-1
CDR3aa: CASSQERGLGTDTQYF
CDR3nt: TGCGCCAGCAGCCAAGAACGAGGGTTAGGCACAGATACGCAGTATTTT

d_gene: TRBD2
abundance: NA
j_gene: TRBJ2-7
v_gene: TRBV5-6
CDR3aa: CASSLGLAGSEQYF
CDR3nt: TGTGCCAGCAGCTTGGGACTAGCGGGATCCGAGCAGTACTTC

d_gene: TRBD1
abundance: NA
j_gene: TRBJ1-2
v_gene: TRBV5-1
CDR3aa: CASSLGQGIYGYTF
CDR3nt: TGCGCCAGCAGCTTGGGACAGGGCATCTATGGCTACACCTTC

d_gene: NA
abundance: NA
j_gene: TRBJ1-6
v_gene: TRBV15
CDR3aa: CATSRDIPFESSYNSPLHF
CDR3nt: TGTGCCACCAGCAGAGATATCCCGTTTGAGAGCTCCTATAATTCACCCCTCCACTTT

d_gene: NA
abundance: NA
j_gene: TRBJ2-2
v_gene: TRBV2
CDR3aa: CASNSQGPGELFF
CDR3nt: TGTGCCAGCAATTCTCAGGGCCCCGGGGAGCTGTTTTTT

d_gene: NA
abundance: NA
j_gene: TRBJ1-2
v_gene: TRBV7-8
CDR3aa: CASSLEPGTYGYTF
CDR3nt: TGTGCCAGCAGCTTAGAGCCGGGGACCTATGGCTACACCTTC

d_gene: TRBD1
abundance: NA
j_gene: TRBJ2-2
v_gene: TRBV9
CDR3aa: CASSASSRTGTGELFF
CDR3nt: TGTGCCAGCAGCGCCTCAAGTCGGACAGGCACCGGGGAGCTGTTTTTT

d_gene: TRBD2
abundance: NA
j_gene: TRBJ2-2
v_gene: TRBV7-3
CDR3aa: CASSLQRTSGGYTGELFF
CDR3nt: TGTGCCAGCAGCTTACAGAGGACTAGCGGGGGGTATACCGGGGAGCTGTTTTTT

d_gene: NA
abundance: NA
j_gene: TRBJ1-6
v_gene: TRBV5-4
CDR3aa: CASSTNRESSYNSPLHF
CDR3nt: TGTGCCAGCAGCACCAACAGGGAGAGCTCCTATAATTCACCCCTCCACTTT

d_gene: NA
abundance: NA
j_gene: TRBJ1-6
v_gene: TRBV5-6
CDR3aa: CASSSFGEKTATYNSPLHF
CDR3nt: TGTGCCAGCAGCTCGTTCGGGGAAAAGACGGCGACGTATAATTCACCCCTCCACTTT

d_gene: NA
abundance: once
j_gene: TRBJ2-6
v_gene: TRBV5-6
CDR3aa: CASSFYRGSGANVLTF
CDR3nt: TGTGCCAGCAGCTTTTATAGGGGGTCTGGGGCCAACGTCCTGACTTTC

d_gene: TRBD2
abundance: NA
j_gene: TRBJ2-2
v_gene: TRBV4-3
CDR3aa: CASSQDWGGGQDTGELFF
CDR3nt: TGCGCCAGCAGCCAAGATTGGGGCGGGGGGCAGGATACCGGGGAGCTGTTTTTT

d_gene: NA
abundance: NA
j_gene: TRBJ1-1
v_gene: TRBV28
CDR3aa: CASSLGPLNTEAFF
CDR3nt: TGTGCCAGCAGTTTAGGGCCGTTGAACACTGAAGCTTTCTTT